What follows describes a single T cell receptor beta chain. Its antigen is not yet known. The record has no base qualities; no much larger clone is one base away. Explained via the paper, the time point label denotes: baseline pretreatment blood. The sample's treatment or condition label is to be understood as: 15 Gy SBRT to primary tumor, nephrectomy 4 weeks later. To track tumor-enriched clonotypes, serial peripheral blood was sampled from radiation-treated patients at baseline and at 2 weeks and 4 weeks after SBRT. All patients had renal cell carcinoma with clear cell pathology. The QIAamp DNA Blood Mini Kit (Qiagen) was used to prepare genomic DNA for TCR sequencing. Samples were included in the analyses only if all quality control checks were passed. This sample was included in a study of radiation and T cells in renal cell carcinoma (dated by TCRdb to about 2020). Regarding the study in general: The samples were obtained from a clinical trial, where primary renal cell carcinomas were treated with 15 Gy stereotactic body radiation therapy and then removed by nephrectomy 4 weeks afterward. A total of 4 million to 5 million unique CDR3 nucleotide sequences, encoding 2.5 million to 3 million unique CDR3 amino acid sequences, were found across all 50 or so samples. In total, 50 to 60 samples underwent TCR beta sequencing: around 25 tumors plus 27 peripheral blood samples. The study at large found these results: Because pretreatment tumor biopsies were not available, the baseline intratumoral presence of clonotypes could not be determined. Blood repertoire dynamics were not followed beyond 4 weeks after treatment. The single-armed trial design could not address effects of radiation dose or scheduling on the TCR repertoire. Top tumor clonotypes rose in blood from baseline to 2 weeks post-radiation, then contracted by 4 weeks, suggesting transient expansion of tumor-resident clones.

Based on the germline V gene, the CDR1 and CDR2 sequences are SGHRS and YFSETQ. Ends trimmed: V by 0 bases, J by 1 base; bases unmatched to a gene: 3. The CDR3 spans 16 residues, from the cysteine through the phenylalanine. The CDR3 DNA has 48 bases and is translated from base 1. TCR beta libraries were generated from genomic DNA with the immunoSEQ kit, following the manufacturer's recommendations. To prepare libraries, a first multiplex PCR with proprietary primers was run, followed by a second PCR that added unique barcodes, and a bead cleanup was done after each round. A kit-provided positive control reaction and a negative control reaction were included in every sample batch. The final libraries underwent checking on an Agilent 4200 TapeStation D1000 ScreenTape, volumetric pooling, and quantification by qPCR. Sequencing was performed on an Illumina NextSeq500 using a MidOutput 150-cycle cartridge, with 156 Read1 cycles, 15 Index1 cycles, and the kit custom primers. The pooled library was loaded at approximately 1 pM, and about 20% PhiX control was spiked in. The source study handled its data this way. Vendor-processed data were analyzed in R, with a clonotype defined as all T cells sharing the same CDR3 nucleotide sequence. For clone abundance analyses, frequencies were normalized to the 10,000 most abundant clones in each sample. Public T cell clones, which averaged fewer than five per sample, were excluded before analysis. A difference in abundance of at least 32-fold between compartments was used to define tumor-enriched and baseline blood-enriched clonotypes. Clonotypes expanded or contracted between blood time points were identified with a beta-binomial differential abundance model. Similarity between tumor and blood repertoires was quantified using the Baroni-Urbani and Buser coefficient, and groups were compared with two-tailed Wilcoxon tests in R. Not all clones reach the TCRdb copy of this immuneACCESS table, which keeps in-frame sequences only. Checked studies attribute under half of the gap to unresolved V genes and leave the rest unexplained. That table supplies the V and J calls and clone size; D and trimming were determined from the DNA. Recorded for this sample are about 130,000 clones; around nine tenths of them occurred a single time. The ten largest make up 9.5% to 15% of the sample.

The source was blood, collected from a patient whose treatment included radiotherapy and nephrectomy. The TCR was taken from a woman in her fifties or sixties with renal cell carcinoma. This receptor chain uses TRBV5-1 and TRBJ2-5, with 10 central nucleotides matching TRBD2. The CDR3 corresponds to CASSLDSGGTQETQYF. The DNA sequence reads TGCGCCAGCAGCTTGGATAGCGGGGGGACCCAAGAGACCCAGTACTTC.